The 7 T cell receptor beta chains below come from one sample, sequenced in a study of OX40 agonist ivuxolimab in advanced cancers. TCRdb keeps only in-frame clones here, not all; method: immunoSEQ multiplex PCR. The sample lists about 29,000 clones, roughly 86% occurring once. Sample: CD4+ or CD8+ T cells sorted from blood, taken in a trial of the OX40 agonist ivuxolimab. The receptor set was obtained from an adult with an advanced solid tumor such as melanoma, head and neck, liver or kidney cancer.

This clone was found once. The chain has TRBV5-1 and TRBJ2-7; perhaps D is TRBD1 or TRBD2 (7 bases each). This CDR3 has 16 amino acids. The germline V gene encodes CDR1 SGHRS and CDR2 YFSETQ. Trimming pared 5 bases from V and 7 bases from J, leaving 25 bases between. The CDR3 loop is CASRRGLTGTIGEQYF. CDR3 sequence (DNA): TGCGCCAGCAGGCGGGGATTGACAGGGACTATAGGGGAGCAGTACTTC.

The chain recombines TRBV10-3 with TRBJ2-7; 9 nucleotides line up with TRBD2. This CDR3 has 14 amino acids. Germline-derived CDR1 and CDR2 are ENHRY and SYGVKD. The V segment lost 5 bases and the J segment 3 bases; nucleotides outside the gene matches: 5. In nucleotides, the CDR3 is TGTGCCATCAGTACGGCGGGGGGGTACTACGAGCAGTACTTC. Translated: CAISTAGGYYEQYF.

The chain is built from TRBV7-9 and TRBJ2-2; 13 nucleotides agree with TRBD2. The J segment lost 3 bases and the V segment lost 3 bases, leaving 4 bases of the junction unmatched. This CDR3 is built from 17 residues. Germline lookup yields CDR1 SEHNR and CDR2 FQNEAQ (reference sequence). DNA of the CDR3: TGTGCCAGCAGCTTGGGACTAGCGGGACTTTACACCGGGGAGCTGTTTTTT. Translated: CASSLGLAGLYTGELFF.

This sequence joins TRBV19 and TRBJ1-1; D is perhaps TRBD1 (6 bases). The ends were cut back, 5 bases at V and 0 bases at J, with 19 bases in the middle. The CDR3 loop spans 17 amino acids. Germline V gene lookup returns CDR1 LNHDA and CDR2 SQIVND (reference sequence). This CDR3 reads CASSPSRTVRVNTEAFF. The CDR3 coding sequence is TGTGCCAGTAGTCCCTCCCGGACAGTCAGGGTGAACACTGAAGCTTTCTTT.

This clone was recorded once. The rearrangement joins TRBV11-1 to TRBJ2-7; 9 positions agree with TRBD2. Looked up from germline, CDR1 is SGHAT and CDR2 is FQDESV (reference sequence). The CDR3 runs 15 residues. V dropped 5 bases and J dropped 11; count of bases not matched to a gene: 16. CDR3 sequence: CASSDPGLAGRKEYF. The CDR3 DNA follows: TGTGCCAGCAGCGATCCAGGGCTAGCGGGGCGAAAGGAGTACTTC.

This sequence joins TRBV15 and TRBJ1-5; D gene ambiguous. The CDR3 is 16 amino acids. Trimming removed 1 base from V and 7 bases from J, with 17 bases in between. CDR1 LNHNV and CDR2 YYDKDF come from the germline V gene (reference sequence). The CDR3 DNA follows: TGTGCCACCAGCAGAGTTCAGACCGGGGTGGGGCAGCCCCAGCATTTT. Translated: CATSRVQTGVGQPQHF. The full variable domain, with the rest looked up from reference TRBV15 and TRBJ1-5, is DAMVIQNPRYQVTQFGKPVTLSCSQTLNHNVMYWYQQKSSQAPKLLFHYYDKDFNNEADTPDNFQSRRPNTSFCFLDIRSPGLGDTAMYLCATSRVQTGVGQPQHFGDGTRLSIL.

The chain joins TRBV18 to TRBJ2-3; D is unclear. Trimming left V 5 bases short and J 2 bases short, with 17 bases between. Germline CDR1 reads KGHSH; CDR2 reads LQKENI. The CDR3 extends over 16 amino acids. The CDR3: CASSSNAGHPTDTQYF. CDR3 sequence (DNA): TGTGCCAGCTCATCCAACGCCGGGCACCCCACAGATACGCAGTATTTT.